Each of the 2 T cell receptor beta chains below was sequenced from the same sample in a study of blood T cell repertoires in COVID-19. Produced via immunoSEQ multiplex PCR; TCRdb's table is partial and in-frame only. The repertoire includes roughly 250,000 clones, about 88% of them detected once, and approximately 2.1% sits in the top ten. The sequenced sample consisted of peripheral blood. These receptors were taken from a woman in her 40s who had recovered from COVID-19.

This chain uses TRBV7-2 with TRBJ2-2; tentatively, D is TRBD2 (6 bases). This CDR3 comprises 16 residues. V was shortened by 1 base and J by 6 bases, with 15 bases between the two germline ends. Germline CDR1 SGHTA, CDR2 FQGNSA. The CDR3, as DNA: TGTGCCAGCAGCTTAGAACGGGGGTTCGGGGCCGGGGAGCTGTTTTTT. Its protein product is CASSLERGFGAGELFF.

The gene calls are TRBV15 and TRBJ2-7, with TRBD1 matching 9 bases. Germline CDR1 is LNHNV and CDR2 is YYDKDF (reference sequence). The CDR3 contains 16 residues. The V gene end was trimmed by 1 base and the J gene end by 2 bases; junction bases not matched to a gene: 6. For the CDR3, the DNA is TGTGCCACCAGCAGAGGTAGGACAGGGGAAACCTACGAGCAGTACTTC. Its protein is CATSRGRTGETYEQYF. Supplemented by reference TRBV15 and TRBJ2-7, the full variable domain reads DAMVIQNPRYQVTQFGKPVTLSCSQTLNHNVMYWYQQKSSQAPKLLFHYYDKDFNNEADTPDNFQSRRPNTSFCFLDIRSPGLGDTAMYLCATSRGRTGETYEQYFGPGTRLTVT.